Detailed here is one T cell receptor beta chain. This sample is part of a study of blood T cell repertoires in COVID-19. The germline CDR1 and CDR2 sequences are LGHNA and YNFKEQ. V lost 0 bases and J lost 5, with 14 bases in between. This CDR3 contains 15 residues. Only in-frame clones appear in the TCRdb table, and some are missing; sequencing was by immunoSEQ multiplex PCR. The sample lists roughly 300,000 clones, roughly 90% occurring once. The material sequenced was peripheral blood. The V and J genes are TRBV4-2 and TRBJ2-7; possibly TRBD1 for D (5 bases). This TCR came from a man aged 18 to 35 who had recovered from COVID-19. This CDR3 reads CASSQDDTTGDEQYF. The CDR3 nucleotides read TGTGCCAGCAGCCAAGATGACACTACAGGAGACGAGCAGTACTTC.